Sequencing of this TCR beta chain was carried out in a study of cytomegalovirus exposure and HLA in healthy donors. General observations from the study: That first-cohort TCR clusters tended to co-occur in the 90 to 150 validation repertoires was found in a later analysis. As confirmed in vitro, three CMV-associated chains were specific for CMV antigens. Cytomegalovirus-associated status was assigned to approximately 160 TCR beta chains.

The donors were part of the validation cohort of 100 to 150 subjects. That cohort was separate from the first cohort, which comprised fewer than 800 subjects. Using immunoSEQ multiplex PCR, the repertoire was profiled, and TCRdb retains in-frame clones only, with some absent. The table has over 150,000 clones, 86% seen once. A word on this clone: Its antigen is still unknown.

Germline CDR1 and CDR2: MGHDK and SYGVNS. J gave up 1 base and V 6 bases, and 5 bases lay outside the gene matches. The CDR3 sequence is 14 residues long. This chain links TRBV25-1 with TRBJ1-2; TRBD1 matches at 7 bases. The sequenced material came from PBMCs. This TCR derives from a human donor in good health. The CDR3 DNA reads as TGTGCCAGCAGCCTCGGGGACAGTAACTATGGCTACACCTTC. Translated, it gives CASSLGDSNYGYTF.